These 9 T cell receptor beta chains were sequenced from one sample in a study of vaccination and CD4 T cells after COVID-19. Antigen specificity for these receptors is unknown. The Oncomine TCR Beta short-read assay was applied to DNA of cultured CD4+ T cells. TCRdb fed the PCR reads into MiXCR, producing one record per CDR3 protein. Of fewer than 20,000 distinct CDR3 sequences detected, around 47% appear once; the ten largest clones hold roughly 21%. Time point here: late sampling 161 to 241 days after vaccination in three convalescent patients. Treatment indicated: roughly 10-day PBMC culture with coronavirus spike peptide pools or control peptides (ViraFEST assay). The sample consisted of CD4+ T cells from blood, cultured in vitro, taken about 7 months after SARS-CoV-2 vaccination. The receptors shown here come from a human donor who had recovered from COVID-19.

The chain combines TRBV5-4 with TRBJ1-1; D is uncertain. CDR3 length equals 13 residues. Germline V gene sequence: CDR1 SGHNT, CDR2 YYREEE (reference sequence). The ends were cut back, 1 base at V and 2 bases at J, with 6 bases in the middle. The CDR3 region has the DNA TGTGCCAGCAGCTTGTTAGGAAACACTGAAGCTTTCTTT. It specifies CASSLLGNTEAFF.

This chain links TRBV6-2 or TRBV6-3 with TRBJ1-2; no firm D call. The V gene lost 5 bases and the J gene lost 3 bases, with 7 bases spanning the gap. CDR3 size: 12 residues. Germline lookup yields CDR1 MNHEY and CDR2 SVGEGT. The CDR3: CASSHNYYGYTF. DNA of the CDR3: TGTGCCAGCAGTCATAACTACTATGGCTACACCTTC.

This clonotype was seen more than once but under ten times. J is TRBJ2-3 and V is TRBV10-3; 12 bases are a match to TRBD2. After removal of 6 bases from V and 5 bases from J, the junction contained 9 bases not matched to a gene. The germline V gene has CDR1 ENHRY and CDR2 SYGVKD. The CDR3 is 16 amino acids. The CDR3 DNA reads TGTGCCATCAGCCCTACTAGCGGGGGGACTGGAGATACGCAGTATTTT. Its protein is CAISPTSGGTGDTQYF.

This clonotype was counted once. V gene TRBV11-3 combines with J gene TRBJ1-5; TRBD1 aligns across 11 bases. The junction had 5 bases not matched to a gene; V was cut back by 8 bases and J by 5 bases. CDR1 and CDR2 (germline): SGHNT, YENEEA. CDR3 length: 14 residues. CDR3 residues: CASAGTGGDQPQHF. The CDR3, as DNA: TGTGCCAGCGCAGGGACAGGGGGTGATCAGCCCCAGCATTTT.

The chain is built from TRBV15 and TRBJ1-1; D perhaps matches TRBD1 (5 bases). This CDR3 has 13 residues. CDR1 and CDR2 (germline): LNHNV, YYDKDF (reference sequence). V was clipped by 6 bases and J by 6 bases, with 14 bases between them. The CDR3 nucleotides read TGTGCCACCAGAGGGGACTGGTTGGCTGAAGCTTTCTTT. This codes for CATRGDWLAEAFF.

This chain uses TRBV7-2 with TRBJ2-5, with D possibly being TRBD2 (5 bases). Deletions cut 7 bases from V and 4 bases from J, with 22 bases between. The CDR3 is made up of 16 amino acids. Germline CDR1 reads SGHTA; CDR2 reads FQGNSA. The CDR3 sequence: CASTLRRLGVGETQYF. CDR3 sequence (DNA): TGTGCCAGCACTCTAAGGCGGCTCGGGGTCGGAGAGACCCAGTACTTC.

The count of this clonotype is one. The V gene is TRBV2, the J gene TRBJ1-1, with a tentative D call TRBD1 (5 bases). Trimming cost V 11 bases and J 9 bases, with 25 bases left between them. CDR1 SNHLY and CDR2 FYNNEI come from the germline V gene. The CDR3 length is 14 residues. In DNA, the CDR3 is TGTGCCCGCCGGGGGAGGGCCGGAACCTCTCAAGCTTTCTTT. Its protein product is CARRGRAGTSQAFF. Full variable domain (missing parts from reference TRBV2 and TRBJ1-1): EPEVTQTPSHQVTQMGQEVILRCVPISNHLYFYWYRQILGQKVEFLVSFYNNEISEKSEIFDDQFSVERPDGSNFTLKIRSTKLEDSAMYFCARRGRAGTSQAFFGQGTRLTVV.

This clonotype was seen only a few times. J is TRBJ1-2 and V is TRBV7-9, with 10 bases lining up with TRBD1. After removal of 6 bases from V and 3 bases from J, the junction contained 4 bases not matched to a gene. In germline, CDR1 is SEHNR, CDR2 FQNEAQ (reference sequence). This CDR3 has 14 residues. The chain's CDR3 is CASSRGQGYYGYTF. CDR3 nucleotides: TGTGCCAGCAGTAGGGGACAGGGGTACTATGGCTACACCTTC. Based on the CDR3 plus reference TRBV7-9 and TRBJ1-2, the full variable domain is DTGVSQNPRHKITKRGQNVTFRCDPISEHNRLYWYRQTLGQGPEFLTYFQNEAQLEKSRLLSDRFSAERPKGSFSTLEIQRTEQGDSAMYLCASSRGQGYYGYTFGSGTRLTVV.

The rearrangement uses TRBV7-2 and TRBJ2-5; TRBD2 agrees at 9 bases. The CDR3 covers 17 residues. CDR1 and CDR2 from the germline V gene are SGHTA and FQGNSA. V shed 2 bases and J 4 bases; nucleotides not matched to a gene: 11. Written as DNA, the CDR3 is TGTGCCAGCAGCTTAAGTCTAACGGGAGCGGGGGGAGAGACCCAGTACTTC. Amino acids: CASSLSLTGAGGETQYF.